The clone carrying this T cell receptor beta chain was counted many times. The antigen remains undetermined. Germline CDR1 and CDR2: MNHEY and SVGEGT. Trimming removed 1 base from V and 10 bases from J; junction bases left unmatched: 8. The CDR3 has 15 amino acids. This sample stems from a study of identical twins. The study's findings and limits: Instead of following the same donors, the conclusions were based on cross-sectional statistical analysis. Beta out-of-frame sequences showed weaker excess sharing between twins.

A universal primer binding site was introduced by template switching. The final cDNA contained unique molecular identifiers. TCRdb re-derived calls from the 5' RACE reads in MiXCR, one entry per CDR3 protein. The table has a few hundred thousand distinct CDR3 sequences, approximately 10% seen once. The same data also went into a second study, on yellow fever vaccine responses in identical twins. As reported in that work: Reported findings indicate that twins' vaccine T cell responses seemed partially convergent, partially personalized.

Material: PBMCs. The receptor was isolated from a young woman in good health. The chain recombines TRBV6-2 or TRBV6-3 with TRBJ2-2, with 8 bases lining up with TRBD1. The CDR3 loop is CASSYFTGGTSELFF. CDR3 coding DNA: TGTGCCAGCAGTTACTTCACAGGGGGGACCTCGGAGCTGTTTTTT.